Listed below are T cell receptor beta chains from one sample, sequenced in a study of T-cell reconstitution after alpha-beta-depleted transplantation in children. TCRdb fed the PCR reads into MiXCR, producing one record per CDR3 protein. The sample includes hundreds of thousands of distinct CDR3 sequences, more than 15% of them seen just once. The specimen was PBMCs, mostly from graft donor cells, collected 360 days after TCRalphabeta/CD19-depleted stem cell transplant. All receptors derive from a male patient aged 2 to 9 who had a stem cell transplant for acute lymphoblastic leukemia, so the T cells may come from the graft donor. Both conserved end residues are part of each CDR3. A D gene is named only where the DNA matches it firmly. The size of a clone is reported for some rows only, either as once, few or many, or as a class for expanded clones.

D	V	J	size	DNA	CDR3
NA	TRBV29-1	TRBJ2-1	few	TGCAGCGTCGTAAGGGGGACCGTCTATGATGAGCAGTTCTTC	CSVVRGTVYDEQFF
NA	TRBV7-8	TRBJ1-2	NA	TGTGCCAGCAGCTTAGTCCCAAGAAGGAATGGCTACACCTTC	CASSLVPRRNGYTF
NA	TRBV7-2	TRBJ2-7	few	TGTGCCAGCAGCTTGAATGGGGGCCGCTACGAGCAGTACTTC	CASSLNGGRYEQYF
NA	TRBV12-3/TRBV12-4	TRBJ2-1	NA	TGTGCCAGCAGCCGCGGACTGGACGGGTACAATGAGCAGTTCTTC	CASSRGLDGYNEQFF
NA	TRBV12-3/TRBV12-4	TRBJ2-3	few	TGTGCCAGCAGTTTACGACAGCCCACGGATACGCAGTATTTT	CASSLRQPTDTQYF
TRBD2	TRBV10-3	TRBJ2-3	NA	TGTGCCATCAGTAAGAGTCCCGGGACTAGCGGGGGGGCCACAGATACGCAGTATTTT	CAISKSPGTSGGATDTQYF
TRBD1	TRBV5-1	TRBJ1-4	NA	TGCGCCAGCAGCCCCACGGGACAGGGTATTTTTGGTGAAAAACTGTTTTTT	CASSPTGQGIFGEKLFF
NA	TRBV5-1	TRBJ2-5	NA	TGCGCCAGCAGCCTGAGTGGAGGGGGAGAGACCCAGTACTTC	CASSLSGGGETQYF
NA	TRBV28	TRBJ1-3	few	TGTGCCAGCAGTTCCCCAGAGGACATAGGAAACACCATATATTTT	CASSSPEDIGNTIYF
NA	TRBV13	TRBJ2-3	NA	TGTGCCAGCAGCCCTCGGGCGCGGGCCCCAGATACGCAGTATTTT	CASSPRARAPDTQYF
NA	TRBV5-1	TRBJ2-1	few	TGCGCCAGCAGCTTGGAGGGCGTTGAGCAGTTCTTC	CASSLEGVEQFF
NA	TRBV12-3/TRBV12-4	TRBJ1-5	NA	TGTGCCAGCAGCCGCCTGGGGCGGCTTTCGTGGCAGCCCCAGCATTTT	CASSRLGRLSWQPQHF
TRBD2	TRBV2	TRBJ2-5	few	TGTGCCAGCGCTGGTCCGGCGGGGGGGTTAAGGACCCAGTACTTC	CASAGPAGGLRTQYF
NA	TRBV5-5	TRBJ2-5	few	TGTGCCAGCAGCCCCCCGGGATTAGAGACCCAGTACTTC	CASSPPGLETQYF
TRBD1	TRBV12-3/TRBV12-4	TRBJ2-7	NA	TGTGCCAGCAGCGCTCGGACAGGGGCTGGGTACGAGCAGTACTTC	CASSARTGAGYEQYF
NA	TRBV21-1	TRBJ1-5	NA	TGTGCCAGCAGCAAAGCCGACGATCAGCCCCAGCATTTT	CASSKADDQPQHF
TRBD1	TRBV19	TRBJ1-1	NA	TGTGCCAGTAGTATCAGGACAGGGGTTGGGACTGAAGCTTTCTTT	CASSIRTGVGTEAFF
TRBD2	TRBV10-3	TRBJ2-7	NA	TGTGCCATCAGTGAGTCGCTAGCGGGAGGGCCTAGGGCCTACGAGCAGTACTTC	CAISESLAGGPRAYEQYF
TRBD2	TRBV15	TRBJ2-2	NA	TGTGCCACCAGCGGGGAGGGATCCACCGGGGAGCTGTTTTTT	CATSGEGSTGELFF
TRBD2	TRBV19	TRBJ2-1	few	TGTGCCAGTAGTATACGGGAGGCCCCTTACAATGAGCAGTTCTTC	CASSIREAPYNEQFF
NA	TRBV7-9	TRBJ1-1	NA	TGTGCCAGCATAAACGCAGGGAACACTGAAGCTTTCTTT	CASINAGNTEAFF
TRBD1	TRBV18	TRBJ1-1	many	TGTGCCAGCTCACCCGGCGGGACAGCAACAACTGAAGCTTTCTTT	CASSPGGTATTEAFF
TRBD1	TRBV28	TRBJ2-7	NA	TGTGCCAGCGTTCCGGACAGGGTCGACGAGCAGTACTTC	CASVPDRVDEQYF
NA	TRBV25-1	TRBJ2-1	few	TGTGCCAGCAGGGACACCTCTTACAATGAGCAGTTCTTC	CASRDTSYNEQFF
NA	TRBV11-2	TRBJ2-3	NA	TGTGCCAGCAGCTTGCCCCATGAGGCGGGGAGTTACACAGATACGCAGTATTTT	CASSLPHEAGSYTDTQYF
NA	TRBV30	TRBJ2-5	NA	TGCATCCGAGGGCATGAAGAGACCCAGTACTTC	CIRGHEETQYF
NA	TRBV10-3	TRBJ1-1	NA	TGTGCCATCAGTGCTATGAACACTGAAGCTTTCTTT	CAISAMNTEAFF
NA	TRBV4-1	TRBJ2-2	NA	TGCGCCAGCAGTCAAGGGTTGGTCGGGGAGCTGTTTTTT	CASSQGLVGELFF
TRBD2	TRBV4-3	TRBJ2-3	NA	TGCGCCAGCAGCCAAGAGGCCTGGCGGGAGTGGGGCACAGATACGCAGTATTTT	CASSQEAWREWGTDTQYF
NA	TRBV27	TRBJ2-1	NA	TGTGCCAGCAGTTTATACATGAGCTCCTACAATGAGCAGTTCTTC	CASSLYMSSYNEQFF
NA	TRBV28	TRBJ2-4	many	TGTGCCAGCAGCCCGGGACTGCGGGCGAACATTCAGTACTTC	CASSPGLRANIQYF
NA	TRBV11-2	TRBJ2-1	NA	TGTGCCAGCAGCTTATCCCACCGCGACAGGCGTGCCAGGTACAATGAGCAGTTCTTC	CASSLSHRDRRARYNEQFF
NA	TRBV5-1	TRBJ2-3	few	TGCGCCAGCCTCTTTAGTGGGGGGCCCTCCGATACGCAGTATTTT	CASLFSGGPSDTQYF
TRBD1	TRBV28	TRBJ1-1	NA	TGTGCCAGCAATGGAAGGGACACTCAGGGGGCTGAAGCTTTCTTT	CASNGRDTQGAEAFF
TRBD1	TRBV20-1	TRBJ2-7	few	TGCAGTGCTAGAGATTTAGCGACAGGGGGCGCGTATTACGAGCAGTACTTC	CSARDLATGGAYYEQYF
NA	TRBV15	TRBJ1-4	NA	TGTGCCACCAGCAGAGAGTACGGCAGGCTAACTAATGAAAAACTGTTTTTT	CATSREYGRLTNEKLFF